A single sample gave rise to the 7 T cell receptor beta chains below, sequenced in a study of long-term antiretroviral therapy in people with HIV. Sequencing used immunoSEQ v3.0 at survey level. The data were produced by immunoSEQ multiplex PCR, yet TCRdb's version contains in-frame clones alone and is incomplete. This sample has roughly 9,200 clones, with around 79% found just once. Source: unsorted PBMCs, taken 0.6 years before starting antiretroviral therapy. These receptors were taken from a man aged 40-49 years with HIV.

The V gene is TRBV10-3, the J gene TRBJ1-1; maybe TRBD1 (6 bases). The germline V gene encodes CDR1 ENHRY and CDR2 SYGVKD. V lost 3 bases, J lost 1 base, and 15 bases lay in between. The CDR3 sequence is 16 residues long. The CDR3 DNA reads as TGTGCCATCAGTGACCCGAGGGGGGGTGCGAACACTGAAGCTTTCTTT. Amino acids: CAISDPRGGANTEAFF.

This rearrangement joins TRBV6-1 to TRBJ1-5; D remains unclear. Trimming left V 0 bases short and J 7 bases short, with 7 bases between. The CDR3 sequence is 13 residues long. The germline V gene has CDR1 MNHNS and CDR2 SASEGT. The CDR3: CASSEARGQPQHF. For the CDR3, the DNA is TGTGCCAGCAGTGAAGCGCGGGGACAGCCCCAGCATTTT.

V is TRBV28 and J is TRBJ1-6; D not certain. The CDR3 runs 15 residues. Germline-derived CDR1 and CDR2 are MDHEN and SYDVKM. V lost 3 bases and J 14 bases, leaving 20 bases between the germline ends. This CDR3 reads CASSFPPGLRWALHF. The CDR3 DNA follows: TGTGCCAGCAGTTTCCCACCCGGCCTACGGTGGGCCCTCCACTTT.

This chain links TRBV18 with TRBJ2-7; 9 bases agree with TRBD1. Per the germline V gene, CDR1 is KGHSH and CDR2 is LQKENI. V trimming: 1 base; J trimming: 4 bases; junction bases outside the gene matches: 11. The CDR3 is made up of 17 amino acids. The chain's CDR3 is CASSPQRAETGGYEQYF. As DNA, the CDR3 is TGTGCCAGCTCACCACAACGAGCGGAGACAGGGGGATACGAGCAGTACTTC.

This sequence joins TRBV5-4 and TRBJ2-7, with 10 bases fitting TRBD1. Germline V gene lookup returns CDR1 SGHNT and CDR2 YYREEE (reference sequence). The CDR3 has 20 amino acids. Trimming at V came to 3 bases and at J to 4 bases, leaving 22 bases not matched to a gene. As DNA, the CDR3 is TGTGCCAGCAGCTCCTGGGATGGACAGGGGGTTTCTCCCACCTCTTACGAGCAGTACTTC. Protein: CASSSWDGQGVSPTSYEQYF. Full variable domain (remainder filled in from reference TRBV5-4 and TRBJ2-7): ETGVTQSPTHLIKTRGQQVTLRCSSQSGHNTVSWYQQALGQGPQFIFQYYREEENGRGNFPPRFSGLQFPNYSSELNVNALELDDSALYLCASSSWDGQGVSPTSYEQYFGPGTRLTVT.

The chain uses TRBV5-6 and TRBJ2-1, with D perhaps TRBD2 (5 bases). CDR1 and CDR2 (germline): SGHDT, YYEEEE. The CDR3 has 12 amino acids. V was trimmed by 4 bases and J by 7 bases, leaving 9 bases between them. CDR3 region: CASSIVANEQFF. The CDR3 bases are TGTGCCAGCAGCATCGTAGCGAATGAGCAGTTCTTC. The full variable domain, completed using reference TRBV5-6 and TRBJ2-1, is DAGVTQSPTHLIKTRGQQVTLRCSPKSGHDTVSWYQQALGQGPQFIFQYYEEEERQRGNFPDRFSGHQFPNYSSELNVNALLLGDSALYLCASSIVANEQFFGPGTRLTVL.

The rearrangement links TRBV5-6 to TRBJ2-7; 9 bases fit TRBD1. Trimming at V came to 5 bases and at J to 4 bases, leaving 4 bases not matched to a gene. Germline V CDR1 and CDR2: SGHDT, YYEEEE. The CDR3 length is 13 residues. The CDR3 DNA reads as TGTGCCAGCAGATCGACAGGGGGGTACGAGCAGTACTTC. Translated, it gives CASRSTGGYEQYF.